This T cell receptor (beta chain) was sequenced during a study of cytomegalovirus exposure and HLA in healthy donors. Study observations and caveats: Presence/absence analyses assumed roughly uniform sequencing depth across donors, which may not hold.

About this clone: Its antigen remains unknown.

It was with 60 Vbeta and 13 Jbeta primers that the PCR ran. Some clones are missing from TCRdb's copy, which holds only in-frame ones; the method was immunoSEQ multiplex PCR. The profile covers about 59,000 clones, with about 89% appearing a single time and 1.5% taken by the ten largest. Sequenced: PBMCs. The clonotype originates from a man aged 25-45 years in good health and CMV-seropositive.

DNA of the CDR3: TGTGCCAGCAGGGTTACAGGGTCGAGCGAGCAGTACTTC. Protein: CASRVTGSSEQYF. J is TRBJ2-7 and V is TRBV2; D is possibly TRBD1 (6 bases). The germline V gene has CDR1 SNHLY and CDR2 FYNNEI. V lost 6 bases to trimming and J lost 6 bases, with 15 bases between them. This CDR3 has 13 amino acids.